The present entry profiles one T cell receptor beta chain with its context. Its specificity is not known. This record comes from a study of T cells in Graves' hyperthyroidism and ophthalmopathy. Study results and caveats: The majority of expanded thyroid clonotypes above 0.001 also appeared in blood.

Uncontrolled infection, other autoimmune disease, pregnancy or lactation excluded patients. From RNA transcripts, TCR beta CDR3 regions were amplified. HTBI primers were used for first-round RT-PCR of the TCR CDR3. Via MiXCR, TCRdb re-called the multiplex PCR reads, giving one row per CDR3 protein. The sample gives around 660,000 distinct CDR3 sequences, nearly 45% of which show up once; less than 9.5% is in the top ten. The TCR comes from an adult man with Graves' disease, either hyperthyroidism or ophthalmopathy (not recorded which). The specimen was peripheral blood or thyroid tissue (not recorded which).

The chain's CDR3 is CATSSEGQYGQPQHF. CDR3 nucleotide sequence: TGTGCCACCAGCAGTGAAGGACAGTACGGTCAGCCCCAGCATTTT. The rearrangement links TRBV15 to TRBJ1-5, with a weak D call TRBD1 (6 bases). CDR1 and CDR2 from the germline V gene are LNHNV and YYDKDF (reference sequence). This CDR3 has 15 amino acids. Trimming stripped 3 bases from V and 6 bases from J, with 15 bases between. The whole variable domain, filled in from reference TRBV15 and TRBJ1-5, reads DAMVIQNPRYQVTQFGKPVTLSCSQTLNHNVMYWYQQKSSQAPKLLFHYYDKDFNNEADTPDNFQSRRPNTSFCFLDIRSPGLGDTAMYLCATSSEGQYGQPQHFGDGTRLSIL.